This T cell receptor beta chain was identified in a study of shared clonotypes between healthy human individuals. This CDR3 contains 13 residues. Germline V gene data show CDR1 as GTSNPN and CDR2 as SVGIG (reference sequence). Trimming took off 4 bases at V and 4 bases at J, with 13 bases between the two ends. This table comes from immunoSEQ multiplex PCR, and its TCRdb copy is limited to in-frame clones, with some not included. This table holds around 980,000 clones, more than 75% found once. The specimen was memory CD4+ T cells from PBMCs. Described subset: CD45RA-negative fraction. The receptor was isolated from a man aged 18 to 30 in good health. Some clones in this sample may be carry-over from other donors' samples. The V gene is TRBV30, the J gene TRBJ1-2, with D perhaps matching TRBD1 (6 bases). CDR3 DNA: TGTGCCTGGACCCGGGGGGGCGGCTATGGCTACACCTTC. Protein product: CAWTRGGGYGYTF.